This is a list of T cell receptor beta chains from one sample in a study of technical replicates of blood from a handful of donors. The assay was immunoSEQ multiplex PCR, and TCRdb's table has in-frame clones only and misses some. Of roughly 6,900 clones in the sample, 90% to 97% were seen once. The sample was PBMCs. These receptor sequences come from a human donor in good health. CDR3s include the opening cysteine and the closing phenylalanine or tryptophan. A D gene is named only where the DNA matches it firmly. Clone size is given for some rows only: seen once, a few or many times, or a class if the clone is expanded.

clone_size: .
v_call: TRBV30
d_call: TRBD1
j_call: TRBJ1-2
cdr3_nt: TGTGCCTGGAGTGGGACAGGGGGCGGTAACTATGGCTACACCTTC
cdr3_aa: CAWSGTGGGNYGYTF

clone_size: .
v_call: TRBV27
d_call: .
j_call: TRBJ2-3
cdr3_nt: TGTGCCAGCAGGCCCCCACGAGCCATCGTAGATACGCAGTATTTT
cdr3_aa: CASRPPRAIVDTQYF

clone_size: .
v_call: TRBV4-2
d_call: .
j_call: TRBJ2-2
cdr3_nt: TGTGCCAGCAGCCAAGTCTCCGCGACCGGGGAGCTGTTTTTT
cdr3_aa: CASSQVSATGELFF

clone_size: .
v_call: TRBV27
d_call: TRBD1
j_call: TRBJ1-2
cdr3_nt: TGTGCCAGCAGTTTACTAGGGACAGGGATCCACACCTTC
cdr3_aa: CASSLLGTGIHTF

clone_size: once
v_call: TRBV30
d_call: TRBD2
j_call: TRBJ2-3
cdr3_nt: TGTGCCTGGAGTGTAGCGAGGACTAGCGGGAGCACAGATACGCAGTATTTT
cdr3_aa: CAWSVARTSGSTDTQYF

clone_size: .
v_call: TRBV5-1
d_call: .
j_call: TRBJ1-1
cdr3_nt: TGCGCCAGCAGCCCCGAACAGGGTCGCACTGAAGCTTTCTTT
cdr3_aa: CASSPEQGRTEAFF

clone_size: few
v_call: TRBV2
d_call: TRBD2
j_call: TRBJ2-3
cdr3_nt: TGTGCCAGCAGTGAATATGGAGCGGGAGGCCTAAAAGTCGTTACGCAGTATTTT
cdr3_aa: CASSEYGAGGLKVVTQYF

clone_size: once
v_call: TRBV28
d_call: TRBD1
j_call: TRBJ2-7
cdr3_nt: TGTGCCAGCAGTTCACCCTGGACAGGGTTCAACGAGCAGTACTTC
cdr3_aa: CASSSPWTGFNEQYF

clone_size: .
v_call: TRBV5-1
d_call: TRBD2
j_call: TRBJ2-4
cdr3_nt: TGCGCCAGCAGCTTGAACGCCGGGACTAGCGTTGACATTCAGTACTTC
cdr3_aa: CASSLNAGTSVDIQYF

clone_size: once
v_call: TRBV2
d_call: .
j_call: TRBJ2-7
cdr3_nt: TGTGCCAGCACCGCTCGTCCCAGCTCCTACGAGCAGTACTTC
cdr3_aa: CASTARPSSYEQYF

clone_size: .
v_call: TRBV27
d_call: .
j_call: TRBJ2-7
cdr3_nt: TGTGCCAGCAGTTTCTTGACAAAACCCAAGGAGCAGTACTTC
cdr3_aa: CASSFLTKPKEQYF

clone_size: .
v_call: TRBV10-2
d_call: TRBD2
j_call: TRBJ2-3
cdr3_nt: TGCGCCAGCAGTGAGATTGGGGCGGGGGGCGGAGGGAACACAGATACGCAGTATTTT
cdr3_aa: CASSEIGAGGGGNTDTQYF

clone_size: .
v_call: TRBV18
d_call: TRBD2
j_call: TRBJ2-1
cdr3_nt: TGTGCCAGCTCACCGGAGACTAGCGGATACAATGAGCAGTTCTTC
cdr3_aa: CASSPETSGYNEQFF

clone_size: .
v_call: TRBV5-8
d_call: .
j_call: TRBJ2-6
cdr3_nt: TGTGCCAGCAGCTTGGTACGGTCCTCTGGGGCCAACGTCCTGACTTTC
cdr3_aa: CASSLVRSSGANVLTF

clone_size: .
v_call: TRBV10-1
d_call: .
j_call: TRBJ2-3
cdr3_nt: TGCGCCAGCAGTGGATCGGGGCTAGCGACAGATACGCAGTATTTT
cdr3_aa: CASSGSGLATDTQYF

clone_size: .
v_call: TRBV10-3
d_call: .
j_call: TRBJ2-5
cdr3_nt: TGTGCCATCAGTCAACTAGACCAAGAGACCCAGTACTTC
cdr3_aa: CAISQLDQETQYF

clone_size: .
v_call: TRBV2
d_call: .
j_call: TRBJ2-3
cdr3_nt: TGTGCCAGCTCACGGTCTTTCTACCCAGGGGGGACACACACAGATACGCAGTATTTT
cdr3_aa: CASSRSFYPGGTHTDTQYF

clone_size: .
v_call: TRBV19
d_call: TRBD1
j_call: TRBJ2-5
cdr3_nt: TGTGCCAGTAGTATAGCACCCAGAGGACAGGGCTTAAAAGAGACCCAGTACTTC
cdr3_aa: CASSIAPRGQGLKETQYF

clone_size: .
v_call: TRBV30
d_call: .
j_call: TRBJ1-1
cdr3_nt: TGTGCCTGGAGTGTATACCCCGAAGGGGGCACTGAAGCTTTCTTT
cdr3_aa: CAWSVYPEGGTEAFF

clone_size: .
v_call: TRBV6-5
d_call: .
j_call: TRBJ1-2
cdr3_nt: TGTGCCAGCAGCAGAGGAGGGCAGGGAGGCTACACCTTC
cdr3_aa: CASSRGGQGGYTF

clone_size: .
v_call: TRBV6-1
d_call: TRBD2
j_call: TRBJ2-1
cdr3_nt: TGTGCCAGCAGTGAAGAACTAGCGGGAGCACATGAGCAGTTCTTC
cdr3_aa: CASSEELAGAHEQFF

clone_size: .
v_call: TRBV15
d_call: .
j_call: TRBJ2-1
cdr3_nt: TGTGCCACCAGCAGAGATAGATATGAGCAGTTCTTC
cdr3_aa: CATSRDRYEQFF

clone_size: .
v_call: TRBV5-1
d_call: TRBD1
j_call: TRBJ2-1
cdr3_nt: TGCGCCAGCAGAATCGGGACAGGGATGTACAATGAGCAGTTCTTC
cdr3_aa: CASRIGTGMYNEQFF

clone_size: .
v_call: TRBV7-2
d_call: .
j_call: TRBJ1-2
cdr3_nt: TGTGCCAGCAGCTTAGATAGTTACAGAGTCTTCTCTGGCTACACCTTC
cdr3_aa: CASSLDSYRVFSGYTF

clone_size: once
v_call: TRBV6-1
d_call: .
j_call: TRBJ2-5
cdr3_nt: TGTGCCAGCAGTGAACAGCGATCCCCAGAGACCCAGTACTTC
cdr3_aa: CASSEQRSPETQYF

clone_size: .
v_call: TRBV6-5
d_call: .
j_call: TRBJ1-2
cdr3_nt: TGTGCCAGCAGGCGAGGGGGAGGGGGTAACTATGGCTACACCTTC
cdr3_aa: CASRRGGGGNYGYTF

clone_size: .
v_call: TRBV19
d_call: .
j_call: TRBJ2-7
cdr3_nt: TGTGCCAGTAGTAGTTTGCCGGGTGGAGAGCAGTACTTC
cdr3_aa: CASSSLPGGEQYF

clone_size: .
v_call: TRBV6-1
d_call: TRBD1
j_call: TRBJ2-2
cdr3_nt: TGTGCCAGCAGTGGGTCAGGGGGCGAAACCGGGGAGCTGTTTTTT
cdr3_aa: CASSGSGGETGELFF

clone_size: .
v_call: TRBV18
d_call: .
j_call: TRBJ1-1
cdr3_nt: TGTGCCAGCTCACCGATGAGAGATTCGAACACTGAAGCTTTCTTT
cdr3_aa: CASSPMRDSNTEAFF

clone_size: .
v_call: TRBV6-6
d_call: .
j_call: TRBJ2-3
cdr3_nt: TGTGCCAGCAGCACAACCATTTCAGATACGCAGTATTTT
cdr3_aa: CASSTTISDTQYF

clone_size: .
v_call: TRBV7-8
d_call: .
j_call: TRBJ1-2
cdr3_nt: TGTGCCAGCAGTCCCCGGGACTATGGCTACACCTTC
cdr3_aa: CASSPRDYGYTF

clone_size: .
v_call: TRBV30
d_call: .
j_call: TRBJ2-7
cdr3_nt: TGTGCCTGGAGTGTAGGGGGCTCCTACGAGCAGTACTTC
cdr3_aa: CAWSVGGSYEQYF

clone_size: .
v_call: TRBV2
d_call: TRBD2
j_call: TRBJ2-1
cdr3_nt: TGTGCCAGCACCGGTCGTGGCGGGAGTAGGAATGAGCAGTTCTTC
cdr3_aa: CASTGRGGSRNEQFF

clone_size: medium-sized
v_call: TRBV2
d_call: .
j_call: TRBJ2-3
cdr3_nt: TGTGCCAGCAGTGCAGCGGAGACCACAGATACGCAGTATTTT
cdr3_aa: CASSAAETTDTQYF

clone_size: .
v_call: TRBV11-1
d_call: .
j_call: TRBJ2-5
cdr3_nt: TGTGCCAGCAGCCGACAGCAGGGGACCCAGTACTTC
cdr3_aa: CASSRQQGTQYF

clone_size: .
v_call: TRBV19
d_call: .
j_call: TRBJ2-7
cdr3_nt: .
cdr3_aa: CASTSAAGGSYEQYF

clone_size: .
v_call: TRBV5-6
d_call: .
j_call: TRBJ2-6
cdr3_nt: TGTGCCAGCAGCTTGGGGCAGGAGGGTAGCTCTGGGGCCAACGTCCTGACTTTC
cdr3_aa: CASSLGQEGSSGANVLTF

clone_size: .
v_call: TRBV27
d_call: TRBD1
j_call: TRBJ2-7
cdr3_nt: TGTGCCAGCACCAGAGGACAGGGGTGTTACGAGCAGTACTTC
cdr3_aa: CASTRGQGCYEQYF

clone_size: .
v_call: TRBV30
d_call: .
j_call: TRBJ1-3
cdr3_nt: TGTGCCTTCACCAATTACGACGGGTGGTCTGGAAACACCATATATTTT
cdr3_aa: CAFTNYDGWSGNTIYF

clone_size: .
v_call: TRBV5-4
d_call: TRBD2
j_call: TRBJ2-7
cdr3_nt: TGTGCCAGCAGCTTAGAAGTAGCGGGAGACGAGCAGTACTTC
cdr3_aa: CASSLEVAGDEQYF

clone_size: .
v_call: TRBV2
d_call: .
j_call: TRBJ1-5
cdr3_nt: TGTGCCAGCAGTATCGTTCAGGGGCATAGCAATCAGCCCCAGCATTTT
cdr3_aa: CASSIVQGHSNQPQHF

clone_size: .
v_call: TRBV6-6
d_call: TRBD1
j_call: TRBJ2-7
cdr3_nt: TGTGCCAGCAGCCCAGACAGGGCTGGCTCCTACGAGCAGTACTTC
cdr3_aa: CASSPDRAGSYEQYF

clone_size: .
v_call: TRBV4-2
d_call: .
j_call: TRBJ1-4
cdr3_nt: TGTGCCAGCAGCCAAGAAGGGGTGGGTGAAAAACTGTTTTTT
cdr3_aa: CASSQEGVGEKLFF

clone_size: .
v_call: TRBV7-3
d_call: .
j_call: TRBJ2-2
cdr3_nt: TGTGCCAGCAGCCCCCACACCAACACCGGGGAGCTGTTTTTT
cdr3_aa: CASSPHTNTGELFF